This T cell receptor beta chain was sequenced for a study of T cell repertoires in cytomegalovirus infection. Study summary: Recently identified HLA-C-restricted CMV epitopes were used, and well-studied HLA-B-restricted CMV epitopes were used as well. Shared public TCR beta signatures pointed to both CMV infection and a matching HLA type. General study points: Clonotypes of TCR beta that were HLA-C-restricted and CMV-specific dominated the ex vivo response. Using cumulative public TCR beta family frequency, the authors identified those who carried CMV together with the relevant HLA.

Trimming pared 2 bases from V and 0 bases from J, leaving 14 bases between. Germline values: CDR1 MDHEN, CDR2 SYDVKM. The CDR3 contains 17 residues. Using its own MiXCR run on the reads, TCRdb lists one record per CDR3 protein. The sample yields about half a million distinct CDR3 sequences, about 33% seen once. This clonotype has just a few counts. Antigen: not known. This rearrangement joins TRBV28 to TRBJ2-1; no reliable D call. The sequencing here drew on cultured PBMCs, taken from culture after CMV antigen stimulation. The sequence was obtained from a human donor in good health (CMV status not recorded). Some clones in this sample may be carry-over from other donors' samples. CDR3 DNA sequence: TGTGCCAGCAGTTTACGAGTAGACGTATCCTCCTACAATGAGCAGTTCTTC. It codes for CASSLRVDVSSYNEQFF.